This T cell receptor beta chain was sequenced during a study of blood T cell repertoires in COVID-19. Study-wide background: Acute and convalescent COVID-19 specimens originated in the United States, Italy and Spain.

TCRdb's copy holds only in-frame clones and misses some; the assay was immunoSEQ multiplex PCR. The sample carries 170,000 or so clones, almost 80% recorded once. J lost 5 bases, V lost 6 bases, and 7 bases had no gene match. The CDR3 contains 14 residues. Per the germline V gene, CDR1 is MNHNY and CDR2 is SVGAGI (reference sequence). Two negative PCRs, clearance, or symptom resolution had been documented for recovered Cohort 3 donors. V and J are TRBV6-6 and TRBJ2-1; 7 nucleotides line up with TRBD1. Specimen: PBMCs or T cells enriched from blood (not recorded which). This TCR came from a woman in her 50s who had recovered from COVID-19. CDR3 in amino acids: CASRETGENNEQFF. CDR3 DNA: TGTGCCAGCAGGGAAACAGGGGAGAACAATGAGCAGTTCTTC.